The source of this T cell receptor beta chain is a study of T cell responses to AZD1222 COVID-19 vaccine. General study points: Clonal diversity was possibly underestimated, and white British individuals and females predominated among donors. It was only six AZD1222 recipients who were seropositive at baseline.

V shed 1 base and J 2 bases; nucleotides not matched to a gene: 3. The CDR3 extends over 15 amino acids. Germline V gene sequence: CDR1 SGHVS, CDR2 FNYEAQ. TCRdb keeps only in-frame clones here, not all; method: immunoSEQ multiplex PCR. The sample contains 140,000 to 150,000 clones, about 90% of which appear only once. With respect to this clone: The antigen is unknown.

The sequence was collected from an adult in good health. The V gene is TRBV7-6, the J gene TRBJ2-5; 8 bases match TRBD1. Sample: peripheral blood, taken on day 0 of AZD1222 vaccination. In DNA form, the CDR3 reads TGTGCCAGCAGCTTAGTGAACAGGGGGCAAGAGACCCAGTACTTC. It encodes CASSLVNRGQETQYF.